Below, 30 T cell receptor beta chains from the same sample are listed, as sequenced in a study of a mutant IDH1 vaccine in newly diagnosed glioma. What these receptors recognize is not known. Sequenced by immunoSEQ multiplex PCR; TCRdb stores in-frame clones only, minus some. This sample has tens of thousands of clones; roughly 74% occur once, and the top ten carry around 4.5%. Regarding time point: week 35, safety follow-up. It was 300 ug of mutant IDH1 20-mer peptide that made up each vaccine dose, given with topical imiquimod. The specimen was PBMCs, collected from a glioma patient whose treatment included an IDH1 peptide vaccine. These TCRs come from a man between 50 and 59 years old with glioma.

This rearrangement joins TRBV5-1 to TRBJ1-3; 7 nucleotides line up with TRBD1. Germline V CDR1 and CDR2: SGHRS, YFSETQ. The CDR3 has 16 amino acids. V dropped 1 base and J dropped 3; count of bases not matched to a gene: 7. DNA for the CDR3: TGCGCCAGCAGCTTGTCCGGGACAGCGAATGGAAACACCATATATTTT. Amino acid sequence: CASSLSGTANGNTIYF.

The V call is TRBV15, the J call TRBJ1-1; the D gene is possibly TRBD1 (6 bases). CDR3 size: 17 residues. Trimming removed 8 bases from V and 4 bases from J, with 26 bases in between. Germline CDR1 reads LNHNV; CDR2 reads YYDKDF (reference sequence). As DNA, the CDR3 is TGTGCCACCTTTCAAAAGGAGGCAGGGGAGTTTTCCACTGAAGCTTTCTTT. This gives the protein CATFQKEAGEFSTEAFF.

As to this clone: Other DNA sequences in this sample translate to the same CDR3. This chain joins TRBV29-1 and TRBJ1-1; no definite D call. Looked up from germline, CDR1 is SQVTM and CDR2 is ANQGSEA. The CDR3 consists of 11 residues. Trimming took off 6 bases at V and 1 base at J, with 6 bases between the two ends. The CDR3 region is CSVTENTEAFF. The DNA of the CDR3 is TGCAGCGTCACCGAGAACACTGAAGCTTTCTTT.

This clone showed up many times. The chain recombines TRBV27 with TRBJ1-5; TRBD1 matches at 7 bases. The CDR3 has 16 residues. V lost 2 bases, J lost 4 bases, and 8 bases stayed unmatched. The germline CDR1 and CDR2 sequences are MNHEY and SMNVEV (reference sequence). In nucleotides, the CDR3 is TGTGCCAGCAGTTTAGTAGGGACAGCCAGAAATCAGCCCCAGCATTTT. Its translation: CASSLVGTARNQPQHF.

The CDR3 nucleotides are TGTGCCAGCAGTTTTTTCACAGGGGCGGGTTACGAGCAGTACTTC. Its translation is CASSFFTGAGYEQYF. The rearrangement joins TRBV6-1 to TRBJ2-7, with 7 bases that match TRBD1. The junction had 11 bases not matched to a gene; V was cut back by 5 bases and J by 4 bases. CDR1 and CDR2 from the germline V gene are MNHNS and SASEGT. The CDR3 has 15 residues.

This rearrangement joins TRBV30 to TRBJ2-7; a weak D match, TRBD1 (5 bases). CDR3 size: 13 residues. The V gene's germline CDR1 is GTSNPN and CDR2 SVGIG (reference sequence). V gave up 0 bases and J gave up 6 bases, with 12 bases separating them. The CDR3: CAWSVRQGGEQYF. As DNA, the CDR3 is TGTGCCTGGAGTGTACGGCAGGGCGGCGAGCAGTACTTC.

The chain employs TRBV2 and TRBJ2-7, with D perhaps matching TRBD1 or TRBD2 (5 bases each). The CDR3 length is 13 residues. Germline lookup yields CDR1 SNHLY and CDR2 FYNNEI. The V gene lost 6 bases and the J gene lost 3 bases, with 12 bases spanning the gap. CDR3 residues: CASREGPYYEQYF. CDR3 bases: TGTGCCAGCAGAGAGGGGCCGTACTACGAGCAGTACTTC.

The V and J genes are TRBV5-1 and TRBJ2-2, with 7 bases fitting TRBD1. Germline V CDR1 and CDR2: SGHRS, YFSETQ. Trimming cost V 5 bases and J 3 bases; bases outside gene matches: 4. The CDR3 loop spans 14 amino acids. The DNA for the CDR3 is TGCGCCAGCAGAATGCAGGGGGACACCGGGGAGCTGTTTTTT. Translated: CASRMQGDTGELFF.

The genes are TRBV27 and TRBJ2-7; D is ambiguous. CDR1 is MNHEY, CDR2 SMNVEV, per germline (reference sequence). Trimming removed 5 bases at V and 0 bases at J, with 8 bases between. The CDR3 extends over 13 amino acids. Written as DNA, the CDR3 is TGTGCCAGCAGTCTCCAAATCTCCTACGAGCAGTACTTC. The encoded protein is CASSLQISYEQYF.

This rearrangement joins TRBV13 to TRBJ1-1; TRBD1 matches at 9 bases. The CDR3 contains 13 residues. Unmatched junction bases numbered 5, after V lost 5 bases and J lost 7 bases. Germline lookup yields CDR1 PRHDT and CDR2 FYEKMQ (reference sequence). Here the CDR3 reads CASSPRGQGEAFF. CDR3 coding DNA: TGTGCCAGCAGCCCGAGGGGACAGGGTGAAGCTTTCTTT.

This chain joins TRBV20-1 and TRBJ2-7; perhaps TRBD1 as D (7 bases). V gave up 5 bases and J gave up 6 bases, with 11 bases separating them. The CDR3 extends over 11 amino acids. Per germline, CDR1 DFQATT and CDR2 SNEGSKA (reference sequence). The CDR3, as DNA: TGCAGTGCTCGACAGGGACTCGAGCAGTACTTC. Translating gives CSARQGLEQYF.

The chain recombines TRBV23-1 with TRBJ2-7, with 8 positions matching TRBD1. TRBV23-1 carries the ORF label, with uncertain function. V was pared by 7 bases and J by 5 bases, with 16 bases of the junction left unmatched. The CDR3 is made up of 16 amino acids. The CDR3 coding sequence is TGCGCCAGCAAGATCCCTGAAGGACAGGGCGATCACGAGCAGTACTTC. This encodes CASKIPEGQGDHEQYF.

The chain employs TRBV6-5 and TRBJ2-1; TRBD2 is a possible D gene (5 bases). The CDR3 consists of 14 residues. Per germline, CDR1 MNHEY and CDR2 SVGAGI. V gave up 2 bases and J gave up 3 bases, with 8 bases separating them. The CDR3 nucleotides are TGTGCCAGCAGTTACGACGGGAACTACAATGAGCAGTTCTTC. It yields the protein CASSYDGNYNEQFF.

A single count supports this clone. This chain connects TRBV25-1 to TRBJ1-2, with D tentatively TRBD1 (6 bases). The CDR3 consists of 13 residues. Trimming left V 4 bases short and J 8 bases short, with 14 bases between. CDR1 is MGHDK, CDR2 SYGVNS, per germline. The CDR3 sequence: CASSASGVGGYTF. The DNA for the CDR3 is TGTGCCAGCAGTGCCTCAGGGGTCGGGGGCTACACCTTC.

Remarks on this clone: The same CDR3 can be traced to other DNA sequences in this sample. The chain combines TRBV19 with TRBJ2-5; D is perhaps TRBD2 (6 bases). The CDR3 is 13 residues long. Germline V CDR1 and CDR2: LNHDA, SQIVND (reference sequence). The germline V and J ends were trimmed by 4 bases and 2 bases, with 8 bases remaining between them. CDR3 nucleotide sequence: TGTGCCAGTAGTACCGGGAGTCAAGAGACCCAGTACTTC. It is translated as CASSTGSQETQYF.

This clone was observed a few times. The chain joins TRBV11-2 to TRBJ2-7; 8 bases are a match to TRBD2. The ends lost 5 bases at V and 6 bases at J; junction bases unmatched: 15. Germline V gene lookup returns CDR1 SGHAT and CDR2 FQNNGV. The CDR3 consists of 16 residues. Written as DNA, the CDR3 is TGTGCCAGCAGCCGAGGGACCTACCGGGGGGGCGGCGAGCAGTACTTC. Its protein is CASSRGTYRGGGEQYF.

The chain employs TRBV6-5 and TRBJ1-5; D ambiguous. With 7 bases removed from V and 0 bases from J, the gap between germline ends came to 13 bases. Germline V lookup: CDR1 MNHEY, CDR2 SVGAGI. This CDR3 has 15 residues. DNA for the CDR3: TGTGCCAGCACCCGAAGGGCCTTTAGCAATCAGCCCCAGCATTTT. This translates into CASTRRAFSNQPQHF.

This clone qualifies as medium-sized (0.01 to 0.1%). The V gene is TRBV9, the J gene TRBJ2-7; no firm D call. The CDR3 has 14 amino acids. The germline V and J ends were trimmed by 7 bases and 0 bases, with 14 bases remaining between them. Germline assignment: CDR1 SGDLS and CDR2 YYNGEE. CDR3 amino acids: CASSRSRSSYEQYF. CDR3 nucleotides: TGTGCCAGCTCCCGGAGCAGGAGCTCCTACGAGCAGTACTTC.

The rearrangement uses TRBV4-1 and TRBJ2-4; D gene uncertain. The germline V gene has CDR1 MGHRA and CDR2 YSYEKL. CDR3 size: 15 residues. The V end lost 5 bases, the J end lost 0 bases, and 11 bases lay between the germline ends. The chain's CDR3 is CASSNTQLAKNIQYF. For the CDR3, the DNA is TGCGCCAGCAGCAACACCCAATTAGCCAAAAACATTCAGTACTTC.

The rearrangement uses TRBV14 and TRBJ2-3, with TRBD2 identical over 14 bases. The junction had 17 bases not matched to a gene; V was cut back by 5 bases and J by 4 bases. The germline gives CDR1 SGHDN, CDR2 FVKESK. The CDR3 is 20 residues long. CDR3 DNA sequence: TGTGCCAGCAGCAGCTATAGTCCGATGACTAGCGGGGGGGCCTCAGATACGCAGTATTTT. Protein sequence: CASSSYSPMTSGGASDTQYF.

J is TRBJ2-5 and V is TRBV7-3, with D possibly matching TRBD2 (5 bases). Trimming left V 5 bases short and J 2 bases short, with 15 bases between. CDR1 and CDR2 (germline): SGHTA, FQGTGA. This CDR3 is built from 15 residues. The CDR3 DNA is TGTGCCAGCAGCCCCGGGGTGCGGCGGCAAGAGACCCAGTACTTC. This encodes CASSPGVRRQETQYF.

The chain employs TRBV6-6 and TRBJ2-1, with 7 positions matching TRBD2. The CDR3 sequence is 13 residues long. After removal of 5 bases from V and 3 bases from J, the junction contained 1 base not matched to a gene. Germline V gene sequence: CDR1 MNHNY, CDR2 SVGAGI (reference sequence). In DNA form, the CDR3 reads TGTGCCAGCAGTCCGGGGGGCTACAATGAGCAGTTCTTC. Amino acids: CASSPGGYNEQFF.

The chain carries TRBV19 and TRBJ1-5; tentative D call: TRBD1 (6 bases). The germline CDR1 and CDR2 sequences are LNHDA and SQIVND (reference sequence). The CDR3 is made up of 15 amino acids. The ends were cut back, 6 bases at V and 2 bases at J, with 14 bases in the middle. In nucleotides, the CDR3 is TGTGCCAGTAGGACCTACAGGGTGGGCAATCAGCCCCAGCATTTT. Translation: CASRTYRVGNQPQHF.

V usage is TRBV4-3 and J usage is TRBJ2-2; no firm D call. Deletions cut 0 bases from V and 3 bases from J, with 11 bases between. The germline V gene has CDR1 LGHNA and CDR2 YSLEER. This CDR3 comprises 16 residues. CDR3 nucleotides: TGCGCCAGCAGCCAAGAACCCCGGGCGGACACCGGGGAGCTGTTTTTT. It yields the protein CASSQEPRADTGELFF.

This clone has just one count. The chain couples TRBV18 to TRBJ2-5; perhaps TRBD1 as D (6 bases). The length of the CDR3 is 13 residues. The germline V gene encodes CDR1 KGHSH and CDR2 LQKENI. The V end was cut by 2 bases, the J end by 5 bases, with 9 bases between. In nucleotides, the CDR3 is TGTGCCAGCTCACCATCAGGGGCGGAGACCCAGTACTTC. It encodes CASSPSGAETQYF.

The chain recombines TRBV19 with TRBJ1-5, with D perhaps TRBD1 (6 bases). V was trimmed by 5 bases and J by 4 bases, leaving 18 bases between them. CDR1 is LNHDA and CDR2 is SQIVND in the germline V gene (reference sequence). The CDR3 extends over 16 amino acids. The CDR3, as DNA: TGTGCCAGTAGTGTGGCAGCATCAAGGGGGAATCAGCCCCAGCATTTT. Protein: CASSVAASRGNQPQHF.

This clone was observed many times. The CDR3 sequence: CATSRGEGGVNIQYF. The CDR3 nucleotides read TGTGCCACCAGCAGAGGGGAGGGGGGGGTCAACATTCAGTACTTC. The rearrangement joins TRBV15 to TRBJ2-4; possible D gene TRBD2, 7 bases. CDR3 length: 15 residues. CDR1 LNHNV and CDR2 YYDKDF come from the germline V gene (reference sequence). Between the trimmed V and J ends, which lost 1 base and 7 bases, there was a span of 14 bases.

This chain uses TRBV10-3 with TRBJ2-7, with 7 bases identical to TRBD1. The V and J ends lost 8 bases and 0 bases, in that order; junction bases with no gene match: 7. The CDR3 runs to 14 residues. Germline V gene data show CDR1 as ENHRY and CDR2 as SYGVKD. CDR3 in DNA: TGTGCCATCGCCCCGGGACAGAGCTCCTACGAGCAGTACTTC. It is translated as CAIAPGQSSYEQYF.

V usage is TRBV7-9 and J usage is TRBJ2-3; possible D gene TRBD1, 5 bases. Trimming removed 3 bases from V and 5 bases from J, with 12 bases in between. This CDR3 comprises 14 residues. The germline gives CDR1 SEHNR, CDR2 FQNEAQ (reference sequence). The CDR3 region is CASSFGQGLDTQYF. The CDR3 DNA is TGTGCCAGCAGCTTCGGGCAGGGTCTAGATACGCAGTATTTT. The full variable domain, rest sourced from reference TRBV7-9 and TRBJ2-3, is DTGVSQNPRHKITKRGQNVTFRCDPISEHNRLYWYRQTLGQGPEFLTYFQNEAQLEKSRLLSDRFSAERPKGSFSTLEIQRTEQGDSAMYLCASSFGQGLDTQYFGPGTRLTVL.

V gene TRBV19 combines with J gene TRBJ1-5, with D hard to call. V lost 3 bases and J 5 bases, leaving 11 bases between the germline ends. The CDR3 runs 14 residues. Germline CDR1 and CDR2: LNHDA and SQIVND (reference sequence). CDR3 bases: TGTGCCAGTAGTATTGGCCCCCGGGATCAGCCCCAGCATTTT. Its translation is CASSIGPRDQPQHF. Looking up the rest from reference TRBV19 and TRBJ1-5 gives the full variable domain: DGGITQSPKYLFRKEGQNVTLSCEQNLNHDAMYWYRQDPGQGLRLIYYSQIVNDFQKGDIAEGYSVSREKKESFPLTVTSAQKNPTAFYLCASSIGPRDQPQHFGDGTRLSIL.